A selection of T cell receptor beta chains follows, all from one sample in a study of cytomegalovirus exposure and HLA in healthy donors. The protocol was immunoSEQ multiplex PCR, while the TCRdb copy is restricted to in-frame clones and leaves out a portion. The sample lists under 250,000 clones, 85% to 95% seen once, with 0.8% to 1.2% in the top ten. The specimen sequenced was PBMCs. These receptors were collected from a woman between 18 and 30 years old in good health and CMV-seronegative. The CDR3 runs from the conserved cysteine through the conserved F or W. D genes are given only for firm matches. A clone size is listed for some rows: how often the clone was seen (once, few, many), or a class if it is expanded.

CDR3aa: CASSLADDRSYEQYF; CDR3nt: TGCGCCAGCAGCTTGGCCGATGACAGATCCTACGAGCAGTACTTC; v_gene: TRBV5-1; d_gene: NA; abundance: NA; j_gene: TRBJ2-7
CDR3aa: CASSFNDNEQFF; CDR3nt: TGTGCCAGCAGCTTCAATGACAATGAGCAGTTCTTC; v_gene: TRBV5-4; d_gene: NA; abundance: NA; j_gene: TRBJ2-1
CDR3aa: CAWSEDRYPFF; CDR3nt: TGTGCCTGGAGTGAGGACAGATACCCTTTCTTT; v_gene: TRBV30; d_gene: NA; abundance: NA; j_gene: TRBJ1-1
CDR3aa: CAISEGLPRDEQYF; CDR3nt: TGTGCCATCAGTGAGGGACTACCCCGAGACGAGCAGTACTTC; v_gene: TRBV10-3; d_gene: NA; abundance: NA; j_gene: TRBJ2-7
CDR3aa: CASSLVPGVFPGYTF; CDR3nt: TGTGCCAGCAGCTTGGTCCCCGGGGTGTTTCCGGGCTACACCTTC; v_gene: TRBV5-7; d_gene: NA; abundance: NA; j_gene: TRBJ1-2
CDR3aa: CASSAGRDRVLTGELFF; CDR3nt: TGTGCCAGCAGCGCAGGGCGGGACAGGGTTCTTACCGGGGAGCTGTTTTTT; v_gene: TRBV5-6; d_gene: TRBD1; abundance: NA; j_gene: TRBJ2-2
CDR3aa: CASSQEPGLAGDNEQFF; CDR3nt: TGTGCCAGCAGCCAAGAACCGGGACTAGCGGGAGACAATGAGCAGTTCTTC; v_gene: TRBV4-2; d_gene: TRBD2; abundance: NA; j_gene: TRBJ2-1
CDR3aa: CASSPRPLMNTEAFF; CDR3nt: TGTGCCAGCAGCCCCCGGCCACTAATGAACACTGAAGCTTTCTTT; v_gene: TRBV9; d_gene: NA; abundance: NA; j_gene: TRBJ1-1
CDR3aa: CASSGGGPDTQYF; CDR3nt: TGTGCCAGCTCTGGGGGAGGGCCAGATACGCAGTATTTT; v_gene: TRBV28; d_gene: TRBD2; abundance: NA; j_gene: TRBJ2-3
CDR3aa: CASSIRFRDSYYGYTF; CDR3nt: TGTGCCAGTAGTATCAGATTCCGGGACAGTTACTATGGCTACACCTTC; v_gene: TRBV19; d_gene: TRBD1; abundance: NA; j_gene: TRBJ1-2
CDR3aa: CASSQDVSPEAFF; CDR3nt: TGCGCCAGCAGCCAAGATGTCAGTCCTGAAGCTTTCTTT; v_gene: TRBV4-1; d_gene: NA; abundance: NA; j_gene: TRBJ1-1
CDR3aa: CASRTAGTETQYF; CDR3nt: TGTGCCAGCAGGACCGCAGGCACTGAGACCCAGTACTTC; v_gene: TRBV11-2; d_gene: NA; abundance: NA; j_gene: TRBJ2-5
CDR3aa: CASATRGDQPQHF; CDR3nt: TGTGCCAGCGCAACCAGGGGGGATCAGCCCCAGCATTTT; v_gene: TRBV19; d_gene: TRBD1; abundance: NA; j_gene: TRBJ1-5
CDR3aa: CASSDGTSGQETQYF; CDR3nt: TGTGCCAGCAGTGACGGGACTAGCGGGCAAGAGACCCAGTACTTC; v_gene: TRBV6-4; d_gene: TRBD2; abundance: NA; j_gene: TRBJ2-5
CDR3aa: CASSLWGAFSYEQYF; CDR3nt: TGTGCCAGCAGTTTATGGGGGGCGTTCTCCTACGAGCAGTACTTC; v_gene: TRBV28; d_gene: NA; abundance: NA; j_gene: TRBJ2-7
CDR3aa: CASSRSGLEQFF; CDR3nt: TGTGCCAGCAGCAGAAGCGGGCTTGAGCAGTTCTTC; v_gene: TRBV6-4; d_gene: NA; abundance: NA; j_gene: TRBJ2-1
CDR3aa: CASSLRSTEAFF; CDR3nt: TGTGCCAGCAGCTTAAGGAGCACTGAAGCTTTCTTT; v_gene: TRBV13; d_gene: NA; abundance: few; j_gene: TRBJ1-1